A single sample gave rise to the 8 T cell receptor beta chains below, sequenced in a study of OX40 agonist ivuxolimab in advanced cancers. Clones were read by immunoSEQ multiplex PCR, and TCRdb kept only the in-frame ones, dropping some. The top ten hold approximately 1.1% of the sample, which has tens of thousands of clones, around 79% seen once. This material consisted of CD4+ or CD8+ T cells sorted from blood, taken in a trial of the OX40 agonist ivuxolimab. The source is an adult with an advanced solid tumor such as melanoma, head and neck, liver or kidney cancer.

This clone is medium-sized. This chain joins TRBV9 and TRBJ1-5, with no clear D. The CDR3 is 10 residues long. The ends were cut back, 3 bases at V and 10 bases at J, with 5 bases in the middle. Germline V CDR1 and CDR2: SGDLS, YYNGEE. As DNA, the CDR3 is TGTGCCAGCAGCGAGTCACCCCAGCATTTT. It codes for CASSESPQHF. The full variable domain, in which reference TRBV9 and TRBJ1-5 provide the parts outside the CDR3, is DSGVTQTPKHLITATGQRVTLRCSPRSGDLSVYWYQQSLDQGLQFLIQYYNGEERAKGNILERFSAQQFPDLHSELNLSSLELGDSALYFCASSESPQHFGDGTRLSIL.

J is TRBJ1-2 and V is TRBV7-2; TRBD1 matches at 8 bases. With V trimmed by 0 bases and J by 6 bases, 6 bases remained unmatched. Germline assignment: CDR1 SGHTA and CDR2 FQGNSA. The length of the CDR3 is 15 residues. CDR3 DNA: TGTGCCAGCAGCTTAGCGCCGGGACAGGTGAATGGCTACACCTTC. This codes for CASSLAPGQVNGYTF.

V is TRBV5-1 and J is TRBJ2-3; the D gene is possibly TRBD2 (5 bases). There are 14 residues in the CDR3. With 2 bases removed from V and 1 base from J, the gap between germline ends came to 8 bases. Germline V gene lookup returns CDR1 SGHRS and CDR2 YFSETQ. In DNA, the CDR3 is TGCGCCAGCAGCTTTACCGGGGGCACAGATACGCAGTATTTT. It translates to CASSFTGGTDTQYF. The full variable domain, completed using reference TRBV5-1 and TRBJ2-3, is KAGVTQTPRYLIKTRGQQVTLSCSPISGHRSVSWYQQTPGQGLQFLFEYFSETQRNKGNFPGRFSGRQFSNSRSEMNVSTLELGDSALYLCASSFTGGTDTQYFGPGTRLTVL.

V is TRBV6-4 and J is TRBJ1-6; 7 nucleotides agree with TRBD1. The CDR3 is 13 amino acids. Germline V gives CDR1 MRHNA, CDR2 SNTAGT. The ends lost 2 bases at V and 11 bases at J; junction bases unmatched: 3. The CDR3 spells CASSDTTGAPLHF. Written as DNA, the CDR3 is TGTGCCAGCAGTGACACCACAGGGGCACCCCTCCACTTT.

The chain couples TRBV18 to TRBJ2-2; 10 bases line up with TRBD2. CDR1 and CDR2 (germline): KGHSH, LQKENI. The CDR3 has 15 amino acids. V shed 3 bases, J shed 3 bases, and the junction held 1 base outside the gene matches. Here the CDR3 reads CASSPGLAHTGELFF. CDR3 in DNA: TGTGCCAGCTCACCGGGACTAGCGCACACCGGGGAGCTGTTTTTT.

The V gene is TRBV4-2, the J gene TRBJ1-1; 8 positions match TRBD1. The CDR3 is made up of 15 amino acids. V lost 4 bases to trimming and J lost 5 bases; unmatched junction nucleotides: 9. The germline V gene encodes CDR1 LGHNA and CDR2 YNFKEQ. Written as DNA, the CDR3 is TGTGCCAGCAGCCGAGTTCAGGGGGCTCGAACTGAAGCTTTCTTT. Its translation is CASSRVQGARTEAFF.

This rearrangement joins TRBV7-6 to TRBJ2-1; no clear D gene. V was clipped by 1 base and J by 2 bases, with 15 bases between them. This CDR3 has 17 residues. The germline V gene has CDR1 SGHVS and CDR2 FNYEAQ. The CDR3 DNA follows: TGTGCCAGCAGCTTAGATCCACCCGGCTCGGCCTACAATGAGCAGTTCTTC. Translated, it gives CASSLDPPGSAYNEQFF. Filled out from reference TRBV7-6 and TRBJ2-1, the complete variable domain reads GAGVSQSPRYKVTKRGQDVALRCDPISGHVSLYWYRQALGQGPEFLTYFNYEAQQDKSGLPNDRFSAERPEGSISTLTIQRTEQRDSAMYRCASSLDPPGSAYNEQFFGPGTRLTVL.

The V gene is TRBV6-5, the J gene TRBJ1-5; D not certain. The CDR3 covers 12 residues. V was clipped by 6 bases and J by 4 bases, with 7 bases between them. Per the germline V gene, CDR1 is MNHEY and CDR2 is SVGAGI. CDR3 coding DNA: TGTGCCAGCAGCACGAAAAATCAGCCCCAGCATTTT. This sequence encodes CASSTKNQPQHF.